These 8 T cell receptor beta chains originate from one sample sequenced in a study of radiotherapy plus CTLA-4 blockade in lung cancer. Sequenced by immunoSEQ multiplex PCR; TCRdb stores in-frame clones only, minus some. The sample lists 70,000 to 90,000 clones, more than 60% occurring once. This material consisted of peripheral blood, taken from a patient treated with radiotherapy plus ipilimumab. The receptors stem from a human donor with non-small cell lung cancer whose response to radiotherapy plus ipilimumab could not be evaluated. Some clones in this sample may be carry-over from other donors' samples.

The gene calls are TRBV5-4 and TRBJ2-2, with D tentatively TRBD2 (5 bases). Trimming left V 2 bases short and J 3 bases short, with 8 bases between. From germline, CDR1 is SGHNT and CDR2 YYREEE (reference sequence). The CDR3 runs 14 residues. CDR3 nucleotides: TGTGCCAGCAGCTTTACGCGGGACACCGGGGAGCTGTTTTTT. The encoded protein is CASSFTRDTGELFF.

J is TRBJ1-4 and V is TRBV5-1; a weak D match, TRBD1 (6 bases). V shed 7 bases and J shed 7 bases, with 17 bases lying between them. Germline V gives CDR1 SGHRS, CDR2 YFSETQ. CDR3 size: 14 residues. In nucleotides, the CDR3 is TGCGCCAGCTCGCAGGGGTCGTTACTTGAAAAACTGTTTTTT. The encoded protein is CASSQGSLLEKLFF.

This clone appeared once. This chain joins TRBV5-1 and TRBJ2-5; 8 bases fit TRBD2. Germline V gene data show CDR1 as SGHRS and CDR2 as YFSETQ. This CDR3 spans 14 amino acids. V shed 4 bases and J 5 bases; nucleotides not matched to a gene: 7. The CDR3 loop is CASSPAGAGETQYF. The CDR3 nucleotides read TGCGCCAGCAGCCCAGCGGGGGCCGGGGAGACCCAGTACTTC.

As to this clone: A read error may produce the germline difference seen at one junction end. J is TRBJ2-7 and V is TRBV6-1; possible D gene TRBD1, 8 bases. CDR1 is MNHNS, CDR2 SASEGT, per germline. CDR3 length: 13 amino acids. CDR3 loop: CASGDRGGYEQYF. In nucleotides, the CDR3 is TGTGCCAGCGGTGACAGGGGAGGGTACGAGCAGTACTTC.

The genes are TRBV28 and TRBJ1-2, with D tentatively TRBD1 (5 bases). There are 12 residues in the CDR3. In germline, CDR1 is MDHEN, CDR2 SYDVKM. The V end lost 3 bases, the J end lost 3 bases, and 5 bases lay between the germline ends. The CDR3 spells CASSLTDYGYTF. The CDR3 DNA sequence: TGTGCCAGCAGTTTGACAGACTATGGCTACACCTTC.

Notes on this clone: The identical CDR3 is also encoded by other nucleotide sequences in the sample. DNA for the CDR3: TGTGCCTGGAGTGTTCTCAGGGGGCGCGCCGGGGAGCTGTTTTTT. Encoded protein: CAWSVLRGRAGELFF. The chain combines TRBV30 with TRBJ2-2, with 8 nucleotides matching TRBD1. This CDR3 comprises 15 residues. The germline gives CDR1 GTSNPN, CDR2 SVGIG (reference sequence). V dropped 0 bases and J dropped 6; count of bases not matched to a gene: 6.

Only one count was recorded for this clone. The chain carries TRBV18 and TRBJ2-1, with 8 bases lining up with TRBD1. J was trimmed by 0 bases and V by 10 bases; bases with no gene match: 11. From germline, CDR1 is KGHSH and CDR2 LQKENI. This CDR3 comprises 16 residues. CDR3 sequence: CATHSGGQSSYNEQFF. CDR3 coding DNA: TGTGCCACCCACTCAGGGGGCCAGAGCTCCTACAATGAGCAGTTCTTC.

The chain's CDR3 is CASSQDGRREQPQHF. The CDR3 DNA is TGTGCCAGCAGCCAAGATGGAAGGCGGGAGCAGCCCCAGCATTTT. This chain connects TRBV4-2 to TRBJ1-5; D unclear. The CDR3 covers 15 residues. Trimming pared 0 bases from V and 7 bases from J, leaving 13 bases between. Germline-derived CDR1 and CDR2 are LGHNA and YNFKEQ.